Presented here are 25 T cell receptor beta chains from one specimen sequenced in a study of blood T cell repertoires in COVID-19. Measured with immunoSEQ multiplex PCR; TCRdb has only the in-frame clones, and not every one. The sample consists of about 350,000 clones, more than 75% of them appearing once. Source material: peripheral blood. Receptors originate from a woman in her forties or fifties with COVID-19, enrolled during active disease.

The chain carries TRBV3-1 (or the pseudogene TRBV3-2) and TRBJ1-2; D is uncertain. This CDR3 has 12 amino acids. The germline CDR1 and CDR2 sequences are LGHDT and YNNKEL (reference sequence). V gave up 2 bases and J gave up 8 bases, with 9 bases separating them. The CDR3 nucleotides read TGTGCCAGCAGCCAATACACGCTGGGCTACACCTTC. Translated, it gives CASSQYTLGYTF.

The V and J genes are TRBV5-5 and TRBJ2-4; weak D call: TRBD2 (5 bases). The germline V gene has CDR1 SGHKS and CDR2 YYEKEE (reference sequence). The ends were cut back, 4 bases at V and 0 bases at J, with 17 bases in the middle. The CDR3 runs to 17 residues. Here the CDR3 DNA reads TGTGCCAGCAGCCGGACTGGGCAAGAACTAGCCAAAAACATTCAGTACTTC. It codes for CASSRTGQELAKNIQYF.

This chain connects TRBV5-1 to TRBJ2-7; TRBD2 aligns across 10 bases. V dropped 4 bases and J dropped 3; count of bases not matched to a gene: 10. This CDR3 has 16 residues. The germline CDR1 and CDR2 sequences are SGHRS and YFSETQ. The CDR3 DNA sequence: TGCGCCAGCAGCAAGCGGGAGGGCCAGCAGTTCTACGAGCAGTACTTC. It specifies CASSKREGQQFYEQYF. The whole variable domain, remainder taken from reference TRBV5-1 and TRBJ2-7, is KAGVTQTPRYLIKTRGQQVTLSCSPISGHRSVSWYQQTPGQGLQFLFEYFSETQRNKGNFPGRFSGRQFSNSRSEMNVSTLELGDSALYLCASSKREGQQFYEQYFGPGTRLTVT.

The rearrangement links TRBV12-5 to TRBJ2-3, with 8 bases matching TRBD2. V was pared by 0 bases and J by 4 bases, with 12 bases of the junction left unmatched. The germline gives CDR1 LGHNT, CDR2 FRNRAP. The CDR3 covers 18 residues. CDR3 amino acids: CASGLVRSSGNQSDTQYF. CDR3 nucleotides: TGTGCTAGTGGTTTGGTACGGAGTAGCGGGAATCAGTCAGATACGCAGTATTTT.

In its sample, this clone was seen a few times. The rearrangement links TRBV15 to TRBJ1-1; D remains unclear. This CDR3 contains 13 residues. The V gene lost 5 bases and the J gene lost 6 bases, with 13 bases spanning the gap. The germline V gene encodes CDR1 LNHNV and CDR2 YYDKDF (reference sequence). The CDR3 spells CATSPTPNAEAFF. In DNA form, the CDR3 reads TGTGCCACCAGCCCTACGCCAAACGCTGAAGCTTTCTTT.

The chain uses TRBV10-3 and TRBJ1-4, with D uncertain. CDR1 is ENHRY and CDR2 is SYGVKD in the germline V gene. The CDR3 contains 12 residues. V was clipped by 0 bases and J by 9 bases, with 5 bases between them. This CDR3 reads CAISESEQKLFF. Here the CDR3 DNA reads TGTGCCATCAGTGAGTCGGAGCAAAAACTGTTTTTT.

To note about this clone: Sequence at one end of the junction differs from germline and may be a read error. The V and J genes are TRBV5-1 and TRBJ1-2; perhaps TRBD1 as D (6 bases). Per germline, CDR1 SGHRS and CDR2 YFSETQ. The CDR3 consists of 17 residues. Written as DNA, the CDR3 is TGCGCCAGCAGGACGGCATACAGGGCCCCTGCTAACTATGGCTGCACCTTC. The encoded protein is CASRTAYRAPANYGCTF.

The chain carries TRBV6-5 and TRBJ1-1; D remains unclear. CDR1 is MNHEY and CDR2 is SVGAGI in the germline V gene. There are 13 residues in the CDR3. Deletions cut 11 bases from V and 0 bases from J, with 13 bases between. CDR3 amino acids: CASRLNLNTEAFF. In DNA, the CDR3 is TGTGCCTCCAGACTTAACCTGAACACTGAAGCTTTCTTT.

This chain links TRBV19 with TRBJ1-5; D gene unclear. The CDR3 runs 12 residues. V dropped 2 bases and J dropped 6 bases, with 5 bases sitting between them. CDR1 and CDR2 (germline): LNHDA, SQIVND (reference sequence). The CDR3 DNA reads as TGTGCCAGTAGTATATCTCGTCAGCCCCAGCATTTT. Amino acid sequence: CASSISRQPQHF. Looking up the rest from reference TRBV19 and TRBJ1-5 gives the full variable domain: DGGITQSPKYLFRKEGQNVTLSCEQNLNHDAMYWYRQDPGQGLRLIYYSQIVNDFQKGDIAEGYSVSREKKESFPLTVTSAQKNPTAFYLCASSISRQPQHFGDGTRLSIL.

J is TRBJ1-1 and V is TRBV3-1 (or the pseudogene TRBV3-2); D is uncertain. The V end was cut by 4 bases, the J end by 0 bases, with 6 bases between. Germline loops: CDR1 LGHDT, CDR2 YNNKEL (reference sequence). The CDR3 consists of 13 residues. The CDR3 sequence is CASSPILNTEAFF. In nucleotides, the CDR3 is TGTGCCAGCAGCCCTATTCTGAACACTGAAGCTTTCTTT.

This clone occurred a few times. The rearrangement uses TRBV28 and TRBJ2-7, with a tentative D call TRBD2 (6 bases). The CDR3 has 15 residues. CDR1 MDHEN and CDR2 SYDVKM come from the germline V gene. V was clipped by 6 bases and J by 0 bases, with 15 bases between them. The DNA for the CDR3 is TGTGCCAGCAGGTCGGGACTCCATAGCTCCTACGAGCAGTACTTC. Its translation: CASRSGLHSSYEQYF.

The DNA for the CDR3 is TGCGCCAGCACCGCCCAGGGAGGATTCACTGAAGCTTTCTTT. It translates to CASTAQGGFTEAFF. The chain uses TRBV5-1 and TRBJ1-1, with D perhaps matching TRBD1 (5 bases). V dropped 6 bases and J dropped 4 bases, with 16 bases sitting between them. The CDR3 length is 14 residues. Germline lookup yields CDR1 SGHRS and CDR2 YFSETQ.

This sequence joins TRBV29-1 and TRBJ2-1; 12 bases map to TRBD2. Unmatched junction bases numbered 7, after V lost 4 bases and J lost 9 bases. CDR1 and CDR2 from the germline V gene are SQVTM and ANQGSEA. The CDR3 loop spans 14 amino acids. CDR3 DNA sequence: TGCAGCGTTGTTGGTCTAGCGGGAGGGGTTGAGCAGTTCTTC. This translates into CSVVGLAGGVEQFF.

The chain joins TRBV14 to TRBJ2-5, with 7 positions matching TRBD1. Per the germline V gene, CDR1 is SGHDN and CDR2 is FVKESK. V gave up 3 bases and J gave up 5 bases; unmatched junction bases: 12. The CDR3 runs 16 residues. CDR3 residues: CASSHWTGTVGETQYF. In DNA, the CDR3 is TGTGCCAGCAGCCACTGGACAGGAACCGTCGGGGAGACCCAGTACTTC.

The chain joins TRBV13 to TRBJ1-2, with D possibly being TRBD1 (5 bases). The CDR3 length is 15 residues. Looked up from germline, CDR1 is PRHDT and CDR2 is FYEKMQ (reference sequence). Trimming removed 4 bases from V and 4 bases from J, with 16 bases in between. The CDR3 region has the DNA TGTGCCAGCAGCTCGGGGACTGGATCCCTCTATGGCTACACCTTC. Residues: CASSSGTGSLYGYTF.

J is TRBJ2-7 and V is TRBV11-2; D is unresolved. V was clipped by 5 bases and J by 5 bases, with 7 bases between them. The CDR3 covers 11 residues. Germline loops: CDR1 SGHAT, CDR2 FQNNGV. The CDR3 coding sequence is TGTGCCAGCAGCGCTTACAACGAGCAGTACTTC. Encoded protein: CASSAYNEQYF. Based on the CDR3 plus reference TRBV11-2 and TRBJ2-7, the full variable domain is EAGVAQSPRYKIIEKRQSVAFWCNPISGHATLYWYQQILGQGPKLLIQFQNNGVVDDSQLPKDRFSAERLKGVDSTLKIQPAKLEDSAVYLCASSAYNEQYFGPGTRLTVT.

This clone was counted only a few times. V gene TRBV2 combines with J gene TRBJ2-1, with D maybe TRBD2 (6 bases). This CDR3 spans 14 amino acids. Trimming shortened V by 7 bases and J by 4 bases, and 14 bases separated the two germline ends. CDR1 and CDR2 (germline): SNHLY, FYNNEI. CDR3 in DNA: TGTGCCAGCACCTTGGGGAGGAATTACAATGAGCAGTTCTTC. It encodes CASTLGRNYNEQFF.

V gene TRBV6-5 combines with J gene TRBJ2-5; TRBD1 agrees at 7 bases. Germline V CDR1 and CDR2: MNHEY, SVGAGI. V shed 6 bases, J shed 4 bases, and the junction held 8 bases outside the gene matches. The CDR3 contains 14 residues. DNA for the CDR3: TGTGCCAGCAGGAGTGGACAGGCCCTAGAGACCCAGTACTTC. Its translation is CASRSGQALETQYF.

The chain uses TRBV15 and TRBJ2-3; 9 nucleotides match TRBD2. CDR1 and CDR2 (germline): LNHNV, YYDKDF (reference sequence). V lost 7 bases, J lost 5 bases, and 10 bases stayed unmatched. The CDR3 sequence is 15 residues long. In DNA form, the CDR3 reads TGTGCCACCAAGCCCAAGCGGGAGGTTGTAGATACGCAGTATTTT. It yields the protein CATKPKREVVDTQYF.

The rearrangement links TRBV27 to TRBJ2-3; a possible D gene is TRBD2 (6 bases). V shed 1 base and J shed 1 base, with 12 bases lying between them. The CDR3 runs 16 residues. Germline V gene data show CDR1 as MNHEY and CDR2 as SMNVEV (reference sequence). The CDR3 coding sequence is TGTGCCAGCAGTTTATTCCGGGAGAGCGGCACAGATACGCAGTATTTT. As protein: CASSLFRESGTDTQYF.

V is TRBV21-1 and J is TRBJ2-7; the D call in the table, TRBD1, was not verified against the DNA. TRBV21-1 is flagged as a pseudogene. This CDR3 contains 17 residues. Here the CDR3 DNA reads TGTGCCAGCAGCCACGTTGTGAGGCGACAGTTCCCCTACGAGCAGTACTTC. Protein: CASSHVVRRQFPYEQYF.

The rearrangement links TRBV7-2 to TRBJ2-3, with TRBD2 matching 12 bases. Germline values: CDR1 SGHTA, CDR2 FQGNSA. This CDR3 comprises 17 residues. V lost 3 bases and J lost 4; bases outside the gene matches: 8. The DNA for the CDR3 is TGTGCCAGCAGCTTTAGGACTAGCGGGAACTCTGCAGATACGCAGTATTTT. Residues: CASSFRTSGNSADTQYF.

The V call is TRBV19, the J call TRBJ2-1, with 7 bases aligning to TRBD2. The CDR3 spans 14 residues. CDR1 is LNHDA and CDR2 is SQIVND in the germline V gene (reference sequence). V trimming: 3 bases; J trimming: 3 bases; junction bases outside the gene matches: 2. This chain's CDR3 is CASSIGGSYNEQFF. In nucleotides, the CDR3 is TGTGCCAGTAGTATTGGCGGGAGCTACAATGAGCAGTTCTTC.

The chain couples TRBV9 to TRBJ2-7, with TRBD1 matching 8 bases. V shed 4 bases and J 4 bases; nucleotides not matched to a gene: 7. CDR3 length: 14 amino acids. Germline CDR1 is SGDLS and CDR2 is YYNGEE. CDR3 residues: CASSPSDRVYEQYF. The CDR3, as DNA: TGTGCCAGCAGCCCTTCGGACAGGGTGTACGAGCAGTACTTC.

The chain links TRBV12-3 or TRBV12-4 to TRBJ2-3; no clear D. V was trimmed by 3 bases and J by 3 bases, leaving 7 bases between them. The CDR3 loop spans 13 amino acids. CDR3 bases: TGTGCCAGCAGTTTTACGGTAACAGATACGCAGTATTTT. Its protein product is CASSFTVTDTQYF.